This T cell receptor beta chain stems from a study of T cell changes during pregnancy in multiple sclerosis. The sample holds a few counts of this clone. The data were produced by immunoSEQ multiplex PCR, yet TCRdb's version contains in-frame clones alone and is incomplete. Of about 40,000 clones in the sample, roughly nine tenths were seen once. V lost 8 bases to trimming and J lost 0 bases, with 19 bases between them. The CDR3 sequence is 16 residues long. Germline CDR1 reads MRHNA; CDR2 reads SNTAGT. Material: peripheral blood, obtained before pregnancy. This sequence joins TRBV6-4 and TRBJ1-1; a possible D gene is TRBD1 (6 bases). The TCR sequence derives from a female donor with multiple sclerosis, enrolled in a pregnancy study. The CDR3 DNA reads TGTGCCAGCCTAACCAAGGACAGAGTCATGAACACTGAAGCTTTCTTT. Protein: CASLTKDRVMNTEAFF.